This entry lists 18 T cell receptor beta chains sequenced from one sample in a study of OX40 agonist ivuxolimab in advanced cancers. The repertoire was sequenced with immunoSEQ multiplex PCR; TCRdb's copy has only in-frame clones and lacks some. This table holds some 80,000 clones, 85% to 90% found once. Sequenced here: CD4+ or CD8+ T cells sorted from blood, sampled in a trial of the OX40 agonist ivuxolimab. These receptors were taken from an adult with an advanced solid tumor such as melanoma, head and neck, liver or kidney cancer.

The V gene is TRBV2, the J gene TRBJ2-3; 7 bases are a match to TRBD1. Germline-derived CDR1 and CDR2 are SNHLY and FYNNEI. This CDR3 region has 13 residues. J gave up 5 bases and V 6 bases, and 5 bases lay outside the gene matches. The DNA for the CDR3 is TGTGCCAGCAGCCGGGACAGTCTAGATACGCAGTATTTT. Translating it yields CASSRDSLDTQYF.

A single count supports this clone. The chain is built from TRBV28 and TRBJ2-3; 7 bases align to TRBD1. Germline V gene sequence: CDR1 MDHEN, CDR2 SYDVKM. After removal of 6 bases from V and 6 bases from J, the junction contained 15 bases not matched to a gene. The CDR3 loop spans 16 amino acids. CDR3 loop: CASRNTGTVLVDTQYF. CDR3 nucleotides: TGTGCCAGCAGGAACACCGGGACAGTACTTGTTGATACGCAGTATTTT.

This chain links TRBV9 with TRBJ1-4; 8 bases match TRBD1. J gave up 6 bases and V 4 bases, and 8 bases lay outside the gene matches. The CDR3 has 15 residues. Germline V gives CDR1 SGDLS, CDR2 YYNGEE. Written as DNA, the CDR3 is TGTGCCAGCAGCCCACGGACAGGGCGGGATGAAAAACTGTTTTTT. It is translated as CASSPRTGRDEKLFF.

This chain's CDR3 is CASSLMGATNEKLFF. CDR3 DNA: TGTGCCAGCAGCTTGATGGGGGCAACTAATGAAAAACTGTTTTTT. The chain couples TRBV5-8 to TRBJ1-4; D possibly corresponds to TRBD1 (5 bases). The CDR3 covers 15 residues. The germline gives CDR1 SGHTS, CDR2 YDEGEE. V was trimmed by 1 base and J by 0 bases, leaving 7 bases between them. Variable domain in full (rest from reference TRBV5-8 and TRBJ1-4): EAGVTQSPTHLIKTRGQQATLRCSPISGHTSVYWYQQALGLGLQFLLWYDEGEERNRGNFPPRFSGRQFPNYSSELNVNALELEDSALYLCASSLMGATNEKLFFGSGTQLSVL.

The chain is built from TRBV30 and TRBJ2-7; D ambiguous. The CDR3 totals 11 residues. Germline V gene lookup returns CDR1 GTSNPN and CDR2 SVGIG (reference sequence). The V end lost 8 bases, the J end lost 2 bases, and 10 bases lay between the germline ends. The CDR3 region is CALVGTYEQYF. CDR3 sequence (DNA): TGTGCCCTAGTGGGGACCTACGAGCAGTACTTC.

The chain combines TRBV10-2 with TRBJ1-5, with D possibly matching TRBD1 (6 bases). The CDR3 has 15 residues. V was shortened by 8 bases and J by 0 bases, with 14 bases between the two germline ends. CDR1 WSHSY and CDR2 SAAADI come from the germline V gene. This chain's CDR3 is CASRSGQYSNQPQHF. The CDR3 DNA reads TGCGCCAGCCGTAGCGGACAGTATAGCAATCAGCCCCAGCATTTT.

The chain combines TRBV5-4 with TRBJ2-2; D unresolved. The CDR3 extends over 13 amino acids. CDR1 SGHNT and CDR2 YYREEE come from the germline V gene (reference sequence). Trimming shortened V by 7 bases and J by 3 bases, and 10 bases separated the two germline ends. The CDR3 here is CASENPDTGELFF. CDR3 DNA: TGTGCCAGCGAGAACCCCGACACCGGGGAGCTGTTTTTT. Full variable domain (outside the CDR3, taken from reference TRBV5-4 and TRBJ2-2): ETGVTQSPTHLIKTRGQQVTLRCSSQSGHNTVSWYQQALGQGPQFIFQYYREEENGRGNFPPRFSGLQFPNYSSELNVNALELDDSALYLCASENPDTGELFFGEGSRLTVL.

The V and J genes are TRBV29-1 and TRBJ2-7, with D uncertain. In germline, CDR1 is SQVTM, CDR2 ANQGSEA. The V end was cut by 0 bases, the J end by 1 base, with 10 bases between. This CDR3 comprises 14 residues. The DNA for the CDR3 is TGCAGCGTTGAAGACCCCCGTAGGTCCTACGAGCAGTACTTC. It translates to CSVEDPRRSYEQYF.

The chain's CDR3 is CASSLTGTNYGYTF. As DNA, the CDR3 is TGTGCCAGCAGTTTGACCGGGACAAACTATGGCTACACCTTC. The rearrangement links TRBV28 to TRBJ1-2, with a possible D match to TRBD1 (6 bases). In germline, CDR1 is MDHEN, CDR2 SYDVKM. The CDR3 is 14 amino acids. The V end lost 3 bases, the J end lost 2 bases, and 10 bases lay between the germline ends.

V usage is TRBV6-4 and J usage is TRBJ2-3; D unclear. CDR1 is MRHNA and CDR2 is SNTAGT in the germline V gene. The germline V and J ends were trimmed by 6 bases and 5 bases, with 6 bases remaining between them. The CDR3 runs to 11 residues. The CDR3 DNA reads as TGTGCCAGCAGAGTGGGAGATACGCAGTATTTT. Its translation is CASRVGDTQYF.

The genes are TRBV18 and TRBJ2-4; no firm D call. CDR3 size: 15 residues. CDR1 KGHSH and CDR2 LQKENI come from the germline V gene. V lost 1 base, J lost 6 bases, and 13 bases lay in between. The CDR3 DNA sequence: TGTGCCAGCTCACCACTCGAGAGTGGTATAAACATTCAGTACTTC. It codes for CASSPLESGINIQYF.

This clone is medium-sized. The rearrangement joins TRBV28 to TRBJ1-2; D not resolved. V lost 2 bases and J 6 bases, leaving 10 bases between the germline ends. CDR3 size: 13 residues. From germline, CDR1 is MDHEN and CDR2 SYDVKM. As DNA, the CDR3 is TGTGCCAGCAGTTTACGCGGAGCTGATGGCTACACCTTC. This codes for CASSLRGADGYTF.

The CDR3 loop is CASRPSGGWAFF. The DNA of the CDR3 is TGTGCCAGTCGACCCTCGGGGGGGTGGGCTTTCTTT. The rearrangement links TRBV19 to TRBJ1-1; the D gene is possibly TRBD1 (5 bases). Germline-derived CDR1 and CDR2 are LNHDA and SQIVND (reference sequence). CDR3 length: 12 residues. Trimming stripped 8 bases from V and 11 bases from J, with 18 bases between. Complete variable domain (other parts from reference TRBV19 and TRBJ1-1): DGGITQSPKYLFRKEGQNVTLSCEQNLNHDAMYWYRQDPGQGLRLIYYSQIVNDFQKGDIAEGYSVSREKKESFPLTVTSAQKNPTAFYLCASRPSGGWAFFGQGTRLTVV.

This clone was seen only once. This chain joins TRBV6-1 and TRBJ1-2; 7 positions agree with TRBD1. The CDR3 has 13 amino acids. Germline lookup yields CDR1 MNHNS and CDR2 SASEGT. Trimming at V came to 6 bases and at J to 4 bases, leaving 5 bases not matched to a gene. This chain's CDR3 is CASRWTGIYGYTF. The CDR3 bases are TGTGCCAGCAGGTGGACAGGAATCTATGGCTACACCTTC.

Here the CDR3 reads CASSLVHRTDQETQYF. CDR3 coding DNA: TGTGCCAGCAGCTTAGTCCACCGGACAGACCAAGAGACCCAGTACTTC. The chain carries TRBV7-3 and TRBJ2-5, with D possibly matching TRBD1 (6 bases). The CDR3 length is 16 residues. The V gene's germline CDR1 is SGHTA and CDR2 FQGTGA. Trimming removed 2 bases at V and 0 bases at J, with 13 bases between.

This chain links TRBV25-1 with TRBJ2-5; D ambiguous. This CDR3 has 13 residues. Trimming pared 5 bases from V and 2 bases from J, leaving 9 bases between. Germline loops: CDR1 MGHDK, CDR2 SYGVNS. CDR3 DNA: TGTGCCAGCAGTAGGACCGTTCAAGAGACCCAGTACTTC. Translated: CASSRTVQETQYF.

This clone showed up just a few times. The chain is built from TRBV5-4 and TRBJ1-4, with D uncertain. CDR1 and CDR2 (germline): SGHNT, YYREEE (reference sequence). The CDR3 has 17 residues. Trimming took 4 bases from V and 0 from J, leaving 16 bases between them. The CDR3 nucleotides are TGTGCCAGCAGCCGGAGGAGCCCTACTGCAACTAATGAAAAACTGTTTTTT. Its translation: CASSRRSPTATNEKLFF.

This clone has just one count. The J gene is TRBJ1-6, the V gene TRBV11-3; D not certain. CDR1 is SGHNT, CDR2 YENEEA, per germline. V dropped 3 bases and J dropped 7 bases, with 4 bases sitting between them. The CDR3 is 12 amino acids. CDR3 sequence: CASSFGNSPLHF. CDR3 bases: TGTGCCAGCAGCTTCGGAAATTCACCCCTCCACTTT.